These T cell receptor beta chains were read from a single sample in a study of T-cell reconstitution after alpha-beta-depleted transplantation in children. TCRdb independently ran MiXCR on the PCR reads; one entry per CDR3 protein. In the table there are a few hundred thousand distinct CDR3 sequences, around 46% of which are singletons. Specimen: PBMCs, collected before TCRalphabeta/CD19-depleted stem cell transplant. These TCRs come from a girl aged 2 to 10 with aplastic anemia, due to receive a stem cell transplant. Each CDR3 is given with its conserved first and last residue. The D gene is left open where the match is weak. The size field is filled for only some rows; it gives once, few, many or a size class.

>TRBJ2-1|-|TRBV12-3/TRBV12-4|-
CASSLADRRNEQFF
TGTGCCAGCAGTTTGGCCGACAGAAGGAATGAGCAGTTCTTC
>TRBJ1-5|TRBD1|TRBV20-1|-
CSALQGAQGQPQHF
TGCAGTGCTTTGCAGGGGGCGCAGGGGCAGCCCCAGCATTTT
>TRBJ2-1|TRBD2|TRBV5-1|-
CASSWGLAGGLVGSDEQFF
TGCGCCAGCAGCTGGGGACTAGCGGGTGGACTCGTAGGTTCCGATGAGCAGTTCTTC
>TRBJ2-1|-|TRBV2|-
CASKLLAEQFF
TGTGCCAGCAAGTTGTTGGCCGAGCAGTTCTTC
>TRBJ2-7|-|TRBV20-1|-
CSANREHYEQYF
TGCAGTGCAAACCGGGAACACTACGAGCAGTACTTC
>TRBJ2-7|TRBD2|TRBV6-1|many
CASSENYRTSGRAYEQYF
TGTGCCAGCAGTGAAAATTATCGGACTAGCGGGCGGGCCTACGAGCAGTACTTC
>TRBJ2-1|TRBD2|TRBV24-1|-
CATEVGTSGGTGIGEQFF
TGTGCCACCGAGGTCGGGACTAGCGGGGGCACTGGAATCGGTGAGCAGTTCTTC
>TRBJ2-2|-|TRBV5-1|many
CASSPGTLNGELFF
TGCGCCAGCAGCCCCGGGACTTTGAACGGGGAGCTGTTTTTT
>TRBJ1-5|-|TRBV4-1|-
CASSQPLRGKGNQPQHF
TGCGCCAGCAGCCAACCCCTCAGGGGAAAAGGCAATCAGCCCCAGCATTTT
>TRBJ2-7|-|TRBV7-8|-
CASSLVAATSYEQYF
TGTGCCAGCAGCTTAGTTGCGGCGACCTCCTACGAGCAGTACTTC
>TRBJ2-1|-|TRBV3-1|many
CASSQDVAPYNEQFF
TGTGCCAGCAGCCAAGACGTAGCGCCCTACAATGAGCAGTTCTTC
>TRBJ2-3|-|TRBV13|many
CASSLQEMVTDTQYF
TGTGCCAGCAGCTTACAGGAGATGGTAACAGATACGCAGTATTTT
>TRBJ1-5|-|TRBV7-7|-
CASSAGGSNQPQHF
TGTGCCAGCAGCGCGGGGGGTAGCAATCAGCCCCAGCATTTT
>TRBJ1-2|-|TRBV29-1|-
CSVDRGNGYPF
TGCAGCGTTGACCGGGGGAATGGCTACCCCTTC
>TRBJ2-2|TRBD1|TRBV12-3/TRBV12-4|-
CASSLLTGAGELFF
TGTGCCAGCAGTTTACTTACAGGGGCCGGGGAGCTGTTTTTT
>TRBJ2-3|-|TRBV13|few
CASSKTASMISTDTQYF
TGTGCCAGCAGCAAGACAGCCAGCATGATTAGCACAGATACGCAGTATTTT
>TRBJ2-3|-|TRBV30|many
CAWAKGADTQYF
TGTGCCTGGGCAAAGGGGGCAGATACGCAGTATTTT